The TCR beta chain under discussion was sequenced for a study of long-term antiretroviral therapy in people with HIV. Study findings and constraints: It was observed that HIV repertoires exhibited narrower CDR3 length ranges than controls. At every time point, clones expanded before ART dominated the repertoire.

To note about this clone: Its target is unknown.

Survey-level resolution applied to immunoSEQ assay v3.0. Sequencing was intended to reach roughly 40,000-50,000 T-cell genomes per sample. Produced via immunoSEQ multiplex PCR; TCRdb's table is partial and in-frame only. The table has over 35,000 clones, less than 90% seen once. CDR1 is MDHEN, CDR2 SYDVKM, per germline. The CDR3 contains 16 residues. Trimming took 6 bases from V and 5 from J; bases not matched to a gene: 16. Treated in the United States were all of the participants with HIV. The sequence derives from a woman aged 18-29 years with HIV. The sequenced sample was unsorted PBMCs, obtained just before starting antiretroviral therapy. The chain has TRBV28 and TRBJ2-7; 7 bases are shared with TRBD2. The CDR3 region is CASRPLSGTPRNEQYF. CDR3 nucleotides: TGTGCCAGCAGGCCCCTGAGCGGGACCCCTAGGAACGAGCAGTACTTC.